Sequencing of this T cell receptor (beta chain) was carried out in a study of T cell repertoires in aging, cancer and after chemotherapy. Study background: Donor ages fell into six groups from 30 or younger up to 70 or older. Millions of TCR reads were in the whole dataset. Whole-study findings and limits: Rebound thymic output was suggested by rising median generation probability during chemotherapy in each cancer cohort.

V lost 4 bases and J lost 0; bases outside the gene matches: 7. CDR1 and CDR2 from the germline V gene are LNHDA and SQIVND (reference sequence). This CDR3 is built from 16 residues. In its sample, this clonotype is medium-sized. The antigen is not known. Amplification of TCR beta used genomic DNA extracted from peripheral blood. Multiplex touch-down PCR with TRB-A/B primers amplified rearranged V-D-J TRB sequences. Each CDR3 protein gets one entry after TCRdb re-called the multiplex PCR reads with MiXCR. The sample holds around 4,000 distinct CDR3 sequences; 25% to 30% are singletons and the top ten take over 45%.

This receptor was obtained from a human donor in good health. The V call is TRBV19, the J call TRBJ1-1; 8 positions match TRBD1. Sequenced material: blood. CDR3 loop: CASSTTDRGMNTEAFF. Written as DNA, the CDR3 is TGTGCCAGTAGTACTACTGACAGGGGCATGAACACTGAAGCTTTCTTT.